A selection of T cell receptor beta chains follows, all from one sample in a study of PD-L1 blockade in urothelial cancer. The table came from immunoSEQ multiplex PCR; TCRdb's copy has only in-frame clones and leaves some out. The data contain approximately 110,000 clones, approximately 86% of them seen just once; the ten biggest clones take up about 2.4%. The source was PBMCs, collected around atezolizumab (anti-PD-L1) treatment. These receptors came from a man aged 45-60 years with urothelial cancer. Both conserved end residues are part of each CDR3. The D gene is left open where the match is weak. Not all rows give a size; the values are once, few, many and, for expanded clones, a class.

V gene: TRBV21-1
clone size: few
D gene: .
J gene: TRBJ2-5
CDR3 length: 14
CDR3 protein: CASSYRTGGETQYF
CDR3 DNA: TGTGCCAGCAGCTACCGGACAGGGGGAGAGACCCAGTACTTC

V gene: TRBV29-1
clone size: .
D gene: .
J gene: TRBJ1-4
CDR3 length: 13
CDR3 protein: CSVIRGGSEKLFF
CDR3 DNA: TGCAGCGTGATCAGGGGAGGGAGTGAAAAACTGTTTTTT

V gene: TRBV10-3
clone size: .
D gene: TRBD1
J gene: TRBJ1-6
CDR3 length: 16
CDR3 protein: CAISKKTGTGTSPLHF
CDR3 DNA: TGTGCCATCAGTAAAAAAACCGGGACAGGTACCTCACCCCTCCACTTT

V gene: TRBV27
clone size: .
D gene: TRBD2
J gene: TRBJ2-3
CDR3 length: 17
CDR3 protein: CASSRGGLAGLTDTQYF
CDR3 DNA: TGTGCCAGCAGTCGGGGGGGACTAGCGGGATTGACAGATACGCAGTATTTT

V gene: TRBV7-2
clone size: .
D gene: .
J gene: TRBJ1-1
CDR3 length: 13
CDR3 protein: CASSLQGNTEAFF
CDR3 DNA: TGTGCCAGCAGCTTGCAGGGGAACACTGAAGCTTTCTTT

V gene: TRBV14
clone size: .
D gene: .
J gene: TRBJ1-6
CDR3 length: 15
CDR3 protein: CASSLDGQPNSPLHF
CDR3 DNA: TGTGCCAGCAGCCTAGATGGACAGCCTAATTCACCCCTCCACTTT

V gene: TRBV6-5
clone size: .
D gene: .
J gene: TRBJ2-3
CDR3 length: 14
CDR3 protein: CASWTALYPDTQYF
CDR3 DNA: TGTGCCAGTTGGACAGCACTCTACCCAGATACGCAGTATTTT

V gene: TRBV9
clone size: .
D gene: TRBD1
J gene: TRBJ1-6
CDR3 length: 18
CDR3 protein: CASSGSSSGGQGNSPLHF
CDR3 DNA: TGTGCCAGCAGCGGTAGTAGTAGCGGGGGACAGGGGAACTCACCCCTCCACTTT

V gene: TRBV28
clone size: .
D gene: .
J gene: TRBJ1-2
CDR3 length: 14
CDR3 protein: CASSLRLSNYGYTF
CDR3 DNA: TGTGCCAGCAGCCTTAGACTCTCGAACTATGGCTACACCTTC

V gene: TRBV6-5
clone size: .
D gene: TRBD2
J gene: TRBJ2-7
CDR3 length: 15
CDR3 protein: CASSSPGLASYEQYF
CDR3 DNA: TGTGCCAGCAGTTCCCCGGGACTAGCGTCCTACGAGCAGTACTTC

V gene: TRBV4-2
clone size: .
D gene: .
J gene: TRBJ1-5
CDR3 length: 13
CDR3 protein: CASSQDRDQPQHF
CDR3 DNA: TGTGCCAGCAGCCAAGATCGGGATCAGCCCCAGCATTTT

V gene: TRBV30
clone size: .
D gene: .
J gene: TRBJ2-7
CDR3 length: 13
CDR3 protein: CAWTTRGGYEQYF
CDR3 DNA: TGTGCCTGGACCACACGGGGAGGTTACGAGCAGTACTTC

V gene: TRBV7-2
clone size: .
D gene: TRBD1
J gene: TRBJ2-7
CDR3 length: 14
CDR3 protein: CASSLGTGGHEQYF
CDR3 DNA: TGTGCCAGCAGCTTAGGGACAGGGGGACACGAGCAGTACTTC

V gene: TRBV5-4
clone size: .
D gene: TRBD1
J gene: TRBJ1-5
CDR3 length: 16
CDR3 protein: CASSSGGQDPNQPQHF
CDR3 DNA: TGTGCCAGCAGCTCCGGGGGACAGGACCCCAATCAGCCCCAGCATTTT

V gene: TRBV6-6
clone size: .
D gene: TRBD2
J gene: TRBJ2-3
CDR3 length: 15
CDR3 protein: CASRALAGGTDTQYF
CDR3 DNA: TGTGCCAGCAGAGCGTTAGCGGGGGGCACAGATACGCAGTATTTT

V gene: TRBV7-9
clone size: .
D gene: .
J gene: TRBJ2-4
CDR3 length: 15
CDR3 protein: CASSPPGNEGNIQYF
CDR3 DNA: TGTGCCAGCAGCCCGCCCGGGAATGAGGGAAACATTCAGTACTTC

V gene: TRBV18
clone size: .
D gene: .
J gene: TRBJ2-5
CDR3 length: 16
CDR3 protein: CASSKLPGGTEETQYF
CDR3 DNA: TGTGCCAGCTCCAAGCTGCCCGGCGGGACGGAGGAGACCCAGTACTTC

V gene: TRBV27
clone size: .
D gene: .
J gene: TRBJ1-6
CDR3 length: 15
CDR3 protein: CATASEGLYNSPLHF
CDR3 DNA: TGTGCCACCGCGAGTGAGGGCCTATATAATTCACCCCTCCACTTT

V gene: TRBV5-5
clone size: .
D gene: TRBD1
J gene: TRBJ2-7
CDR3 length: 13
CDR3 protein: CASSWVTGNEQYF
CDR3 DNA: TGTGCCAGCAGCTGGGTGACAGGGAACGAGCAGTACTTC

V gene: TRBV7-2
clone size: .
D gene: TRBD2
J gene: TRBJ2-7
CDR3 length: 16
CDR3 protein: CASSLLPSSGTYEQYF
CDR3 DNA: TGTGCCAGCAGCCTTCTCCCTTCTAGCGGAACCTACGAGCAGTACTTC

V gene: TRBV19
clone size: .
D gene: .
J gene: TRBJ1-3
CDR3 length: 14
CDR3 protein: CASSRGGSGNTIYF
CDR3 DNA: TGTGCCAGTAGTCGAGGGGGCTCTGGAAACACCATATATTTT

V gene: TRBV7-9
clone size: once
D gene: .
J gene: TRBJ2-7
CDR3 length: 12
CDR3 protein: CASSLGTSEQYF
CDR3 DNA: TGTGCCAGCAGCCTCGGGACAAGCGAGCAGTACTTC

V gene: TRBV6-6
clone size: .
D gene: TRBD2
J gene: TRBJ2-7
CDR3 length: 14
CDR3 protein: CASSPGTRSYEQYF
CDR3 DNA: TGTGCCAGCAGTCCCGGGACTAGGTCCTACGAGCAGTACTTC

V gene: TRBV27
clone size: few
D gene: TRBD1
J gene: TRBJ1-6
CDR3 length: 15
CDR3 protein: CASSLSGQGNSPLHF
CDR3 DNA: TGTGCCAGCAGTTTATCCGGACAGGGTAATTCACCCCTCCACTTT

V gene: TRBV10-3
clone size: .
D gene: TRBD1
J gene: TRBJ2-5
CDR3 length: 15
CDR3 protein: CAISLGQGVGETQYF
CDR3 DNA: TGTGCCATCAGCCTGGGACAGGGAGTTGGCGAGACCCAGTACTTC

V gene: TRBV10-3
clone size: once
D gene: .
J gene: TRBJ2-7
CDR3 length: 16
CDR3 protein: CAIRRQGREWAYEQYF
CDR3 DNA: TGTGCCATCAGGCGACAGGGCCGGGAGTGGGCCTACGAGCAGTACTTC